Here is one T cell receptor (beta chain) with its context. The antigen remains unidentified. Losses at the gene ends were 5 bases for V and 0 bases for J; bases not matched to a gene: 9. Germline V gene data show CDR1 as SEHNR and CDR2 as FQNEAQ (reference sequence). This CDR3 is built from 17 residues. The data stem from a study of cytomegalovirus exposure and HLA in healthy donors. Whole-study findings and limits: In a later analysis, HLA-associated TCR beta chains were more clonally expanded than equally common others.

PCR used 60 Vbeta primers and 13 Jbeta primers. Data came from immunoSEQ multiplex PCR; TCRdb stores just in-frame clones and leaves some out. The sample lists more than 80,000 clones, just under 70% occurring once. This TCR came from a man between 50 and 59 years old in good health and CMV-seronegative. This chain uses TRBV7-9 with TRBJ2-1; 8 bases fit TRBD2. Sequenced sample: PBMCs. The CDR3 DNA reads TGTGCCAGCAGCGCCCGGGGAGCGGGAGCCTCCTACAATGAGCAGTTCTTC. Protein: CASSARGAGASYNEQFF.